These 16 T cell receptor beta chains originate from one sample sequenced in a study of human T cells and chemical hapten exposure. TCRdb reprocessed the RACE reads via MiXCR and lists one record per CDR3 protein. The table lists tens of thousands of distinct CDR3 sequences, about 10% of them singletons. The time point is: patch test 2, 6 weeks after DPC sensitization. Specified treatment: therapeutic diphenylcyclopropenone sensitization with weekly scalp DPC. Here the sequenced sample was whole blood, taken in connection with sensitization to the hapten diphenylcyclopropenone (DPC). These receptors originate from a man aged 40-50 years with alopecia areata. Some clones in this sample may be carry-over from other donors' samples.

This chain uses TRBV20-1 with TRBJ2-7; perhaps TRBD1 as D (5 bases). The CDR3 runs 14 residues. Trimming shortened V by 3 bases and J by 2 bases, and 14 bases separated the two germline ends. CDR1 DFQATT and CDR2 SNEGSKA come from the germline V gene (reference sequence). The chain's CDR3 is CSASSRTNAYEQYF. As DNA, the CDR3 is TGCAGTGCTAGTAGCCGGACAAATGCCTACGAGCAGTACTTC.

In this sample, this clonotype turned up a few times. The chain uses TRBV5-4 and TRBJ1-2, with D tentatively TRBD1 (5 bases). Germline V gene sequence: CDR1 SGHNT, CDR2 YYREEE (reference sequence). V lost 0 bases to trimming and J lost 5 bases, with 20 bases between them. This CDR3 is 17 amino acids long. CDR3 protein: CASSLGTQSGAGYGYTF. Here the CDR3 DNA reads TGTGCCAGCAGCTTGGGGACGCAAAGTGGGGCAGGGTATGGCTACACCTTC.

V usage is TRBV20-1 and J usage is TRBJ2-1; TRBD2 agrees at 10 bases. Per germline, CDR1 DFQATT and CDR2 SNEGSKA (reference sequence). The ends lost 6 bases at V and 3 bases at J; junction bases unmatched: 5. This CDR3 has 14 amino acids. CDR3 in amino acids: CSAATSGIYNEQFF. The CDR3 DNA reads TGCAGTGCAGCAACTAGCGGGATCTACAATGAGCAGTTCTTC.

The chain carries TRBV2 and TRBJ1-2, with D possibly being TRBD1 (5 bases). The V gene lost 4 bases and the J gene lost 3 bases, with 12 bases spanning the gap. Per the germline V gene, CDR1 is SNHLY and CDR2 is FYNNEI. CDR3 size: 14 residues. CDR3 amino acids: CASSGRGYDYGYTF. CDR3 DNA: TGTGCCAGCAGTGGTCGGGGGTATGACTATGGCTACACCTTC.

The rearrangement joins TRBV15 to TRBJ1-5; D gene uncertain. V lost 3 bases and J lost 3, with 9 bases in between. The germline CDR1 and CDR2 sequences are LNHNV and YYDKDF (reference sequence). This CDR3 region has 14 residues. The CDR3 region has the DNA TGTGCCACCAGCAGGGGGTTTGCCAATCAGCCCCAGCATTTT. This encodes CATSRGFANQPQHF.

The chain links TRBV6-1 to TRBJ2-3; 7 nucleotides match TRBD2. The V gene's germline CDR1 is MNHNS and CDR2 SASEGT. There are 16 residues in the CDR3. The V segment lost 4 bases and the J segment 4 bases; nucleotides outside the gene matches: 11. CDR3: CASSAVKAGAPDTQYF. The CDR3 DNA reads TGTGCCAGCAGTGCCGTAAAGGCGGGAGCCCCAGATACGCAGTATTTT.

This clonotype was observed a handful of times. The rearrangement uses TRBV12-3 or TRBV12-4 and TRBJ1-6, with 8 nucleotides matching TRBD1. With 0 bases clipped from V and 10 bases from J, the junction kept 11 bases outside the gene matches. This CDR3 comprises 17 residues. CDR3 sequence: CASSLAISPGQESPLHF. The CDR3 DNA follows: TGTGCCAGCAGTTTAGCAATAAGTCCGGGACAGGAATCACCCCTCCACTTT.

This clonotype has only a few counts. This chain connects TRBV6-5 to TRBJ2-1, with a tentative D call TRBD1 (5 bases). Trimming removed 0 bases from V and 5 bases from J, with 11 bases in between. This CDR3 spans 15 amino acids. Germline CDR1 is MNHEY and CDR2 is SVGAGI. This CDR3 reads CASSYSWGRDNEQFF. In DNA form, the CDR3 reads TGTGCCAGCAGTTACTCGTGGGGCAGGGACAATGAGCAGTTCTTC.

Ten or more counts support this clonotype. One end of the junction varies from germline; a read error may be responsible. The rearrangement links TRBV28 to TRBJ2-7; 9 bases fit TRBD1. Germline CDR1 reads MDHEN; CDR2 reads SYDVKM. The CDR3 extends over 12 amino acids. CDR3 in DNA: TGTGCCAGCAACGATATAAACAGGGGGCCGGACTTC. The encoded protein is CASNDINRGPDF.

To note about this clonotype: At one end, the junction sequence differs from germline, possibly due to a read error. The J gene is TRBJ2-3, the V gene TRBV7-2; TRBD2 matches at 9 bases. CDR1 and CDR2 from the germline V gene are SGHTA and FQGNSA. The CDR3 loop spans 16 amino acids. CDR3 DNA sequence: TGTGCCAGCAGCTTACTGGCGGGAGGGCAGACAGGTACGCAGTATTTT. Its protein product is CASSLLAGGQTGTQYF.

The rearrangement joins TRBV7-2 to TRBJ2-5; D may correspond to TRBD1 or TRBD2 (5 bases each). Germline V CDR1 and CDR2: SGHTA, FQGNSA. Trimming left V 2 bases short and J 2 bases short, with 12 bases between. The length of the CDR3 is 15 residues. The CDR3 DNA reads TGTGCCAGCAGCTTACTCCGGGACGGGCAAGAGACCCAGTACTTC. Protein product: CASSLLRDGQETQYF.

The chain combines TRBV29-1 with TRBJ2-7, with 7 bases fitting TRBD2. After removal of 4 bases from V and 2 bases from J, the junction contained 8 bases not matched to a gene. Germline CDR1 SQVTM, CDR2 ANQGSEA. The CDR3 length is 14 residues. Written as DNA, the CDR3 is TGCAGCGTTGTTTCCAGCGGGACTACCTACGAGCAGTACTTC. Encoded protein: CSVVSSGTTYEQYF.

The table lists this clonotype with a few counts. J is TRBJ2-1 and V is TRBV7-2; 9 bases are a match to TRBD2. Germline-derived CDR1 and CDR2 are SGHTA and FQGNSA. V lost 5 bases and J lost 6; bases outside the gene matches: 8. The CDR3 length is 15 residues. Here the CDR3 reads CASSASGTSTNEQFF. The CDR3 nucleotides read TGTGCCAGCAGCGCTTCCGGGACTAGCACCAATGAGCAGTTCTTC.

Points on this clonotype: A much larger clone differs by one base, so this may be a read error. V usage is TRBV29-1 and J usage is TRBJ2-5, with unresolved D. CDR3 length: 14 amino acids. Per germline, CDR1 SQVTM and CDR2 ANQGSEA. The DNA for the CDR3 is TGCGGCGTTTTTCATGGCCAGGCCGGCGAGACCCAGTACTTC. Translation: CGVFHGQAGETQYF. The full variable domain, its missing parts supplied by reference TRBV29-1 and TRBJ2-5, is SAVISQKPSRDICQRGTSLTIQCQVDSQVTMMFWYRQQPGQSLTLIATANQGSEATYESGFVIDKFPISRPNLTFSTLTVSNMSPEDSSIYLCGVFHGQAGETQYFGPGTRLLVL.

CDR3 in DNA: TGTGCCATCAGTGAGGGAGCTAGCGGGGCTAGCACAGATACGCAGTATTTT. Its translation is CAISEGASGASTDTQYF. The genes are TRBV10-3 and TRBJ2-3, with 9 positions matching TRBD2. This CDR3 comprises 17 residues. V shed 2 bases and J 0 bases; nucleotides not matched to a gene: 6. Germline assignment: CDR1 ENHRY and CDR2 SYGVKD.

V usage is TRBV24-1 and J usage is TRBJ2-3; D perhaps matches TRBD1 (6 bases). The CDR3 totals 17 residues. Between the trimmed V and J ends, which lost 4 bases and 1 base, there was a span of 17 bases. Germline V lookup: CDR1 KGHDR, CDR2 SFDVKD. The CDR3, as DNA: TGTGCCACCAGTGACCGACAGGTCCTTGGGGGCACAGATACGCAGTATTTT. This gives the protein CATSDRQVLGGTDTQYF.